The source of this T cell receptor (beta chain) is a study of T cells after yellow fever vaccination. General observations from the study: Most primary-vaccination clones reappeared after the booster (approximately 96% CD4, roughly 88% CD8). Researchers report a weaker secondary response that nonetheless peaked faster, day 5 versus 15. Researchers noted that a small share of clonotypes showed up in both CD4 and CD8 compartments.

Germline CDR1 is DFQATT and CDR2 is SNEGSKA (reference sequence). The CDR3 totals 14 residues. With V trimmed by 5 bases and J by 7 bases, 5 bases remained unmatched. The TCR cDNA carried a universal primer site and UMIs from 5'RACE template switching. Via MiXCR, TCRdb re-called the 5' RACE reads, giving one row per CDR3 protein. The sample includes a few hundred thousand distinct CDR3 sequences, roughly a sixth of them seen just once. Remarks on this clonotype: Its target is unknown.

This receptor was identified in a man younger than 35 who received the YFV17D yellow fever vaccine. Here the sequenced sample was PBMCs, taken 5 days after the first yellow fever vaccination. The chain is built from TRBV20-1 and TRBJ1-6; 10 nucleotides align to TRBD1. The CDR3 sequence: CSASRQGANSPLHF. The CDR3 nucleotides are TGCAGTGCTTCCCGACAGGGGGCAAATTCACCCCTCCACTTT.